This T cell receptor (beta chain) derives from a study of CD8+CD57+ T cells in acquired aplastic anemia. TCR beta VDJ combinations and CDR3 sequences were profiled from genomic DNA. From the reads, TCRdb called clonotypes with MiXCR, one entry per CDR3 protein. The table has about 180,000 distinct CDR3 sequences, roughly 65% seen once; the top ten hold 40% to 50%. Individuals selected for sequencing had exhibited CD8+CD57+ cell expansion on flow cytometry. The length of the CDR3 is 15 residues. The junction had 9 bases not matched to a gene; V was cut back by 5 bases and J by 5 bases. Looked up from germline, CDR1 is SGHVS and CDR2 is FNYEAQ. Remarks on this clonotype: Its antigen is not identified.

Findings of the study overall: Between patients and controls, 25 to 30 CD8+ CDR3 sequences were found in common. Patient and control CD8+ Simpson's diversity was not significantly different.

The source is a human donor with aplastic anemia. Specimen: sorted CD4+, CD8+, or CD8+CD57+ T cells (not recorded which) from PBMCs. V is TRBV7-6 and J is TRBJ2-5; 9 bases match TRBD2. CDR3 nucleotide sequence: TGTGCCAGCAGCCAAGAACCGAGCGGGGGGGAGACCCAGTACTTC. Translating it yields CASSQEPSGGETQYF.